A selection of T cell receptor beta chains follows, all from one sample in a study of T-cell memory formation after mild COVID-19. TCRdb re-called the 5' RACE reads through MiXCR, storing one row per CDR3 protein. In the table there are some 100,000 distinct CDR3 sequences, around 10% of which are singletons. The sample consisted of PBMCs or a T cell subset sorted from them (not recorded which). These receptors all stem from a man between 18 and 29 years old who had mild COVID-19 (a few samples of this study predate the infection). Cell type and time point are not known. The CDR3 runs from the conserved cysteine through the conserved F or W. The D gene is left open where the match is weak. Size values are once, few and many counts, or a class for expanded clones, and some rows have none.

clone size | J gene | V gene | D gene | CDR3 length | CDR3 protein | CDR3 DNA
few | TRBJ2-1 | TRBV29-1 | . | 15 | CSVEGTGRSYNEQFF | TGCAGCGTTGAAGGGACGGGCCGCTCCTACAATGAGCAGTTCTTC
. | TRBJ1-5 | TRBV12-3/TRBV12-4 | TRBD1 | 16 | CASSPRDRGNNQPQHF | TGTGCCAGCAGTCCACGGGACAGGGGAAACAATCAGCCCCAGCATTTT
few | TRBJ1-5 | TRBV6-2/TRBV6-3 | TRBD1 | 16 | CASSSTRDRDNQPQHF | TGTGCCAGCAGTTCAACCCGGGACAGGGATAATCAGCCCCAGCATTTT
many | TRBJ2-2 | TRBV23-1 | . | 15 | CASSQSGRLTGELFF | TGCGCCAGCAGTCAATCTGGACGGCTAACCGGGGAGCTGTTTTTT
few | TRBJ1-1 | TRBV4-3 | . | 15 | CASSQADRLNTEAFF | TGCGCCAGCAGCCAAGCGGACCGCCTGAACACTGAAGCTTTCTTT
. | TRBJ1-2 | TRBV4-1 | . | 15 | CASSQNRAANYGYTF | TGCGCCAGCAGCCAAAACAGGGCGGCAAACTATGGCTACACCTTC
. | TRBJ1-1 | TRBV28 | . | 14 | CASSATGRNTEAFF | TGTGCCAGCAGTGCGACAGGAAGGAACACTGAAGCTTTCTTT
. | TRBJ2-3 | TRBV11-1 | . | 15 | CASSPLPADTDTQYF | TGTGCCAGCAGCCCACTCCCGGCGGACACAGATACGCAGTATTTT
many | TRBJ1-3 | TRBV11-2 | . | 16 | CASSLSAQGVRNTIYF | TGTGCCAGCAGCTTATCAGCGCAGGGTGTAAGAAACACCATATATTTT
few | TRBJ1-2 | TRBV5-1 | . | 17 | CASSLETGFTLAYGYTF | TGCGCCAGCAGCTTGGAAACGGGATTTACTCTCGCCTATGGCTACACCTTC
. | TRBJ2-1 | TRBV7-9 | . | 14 | CASSLAGEGNEQFF | TGTGCCAGCAGCTTAGCGGGGGAAGGCAATGAGCAGTTCTTC
. | TRBJ1-3 | TRBV4-3 | TRBD1 | 15 | CASSQNRGTGNTIYF | TGCGCCAGCAGCCAGAACAGGGGCACAGGAAACACCATATATTTT
many | TRBJ2-1 | TRBV4-1 | TRBD1 | 15 | CASSITGAGYNEQFF | TGCGCCAGCAGCATAACAGGGGCTGGCTACAATGAGCAGTTCTTC
few | TRBJ1-5 | TRBV4-2 | . | 17 | CASSPWYGGNHDQPQHF | TGTGCCAGCAGCCCATGGTACGGGGGGAATCACGATCAGCCCCAGCATTTT
. | TRBJ2-5 | TRBV27 | TRBD2 | 13 | CASRTSVLGTQYF | TGTGCCAGCAGAACTAGCGTCCTGGGGACCCAGTACTTC
. | TRBJ1-1 | TRBV27 | TRBD1 | 13 | CASSPGGATEAFF | TGTGCCAGCAGCCCAGGGGGGGCCACTGAAGCTTTCTTT
. | TRBJ2-1 | TRBV7-2 | TRBD1 | 15 | CASSPRQGDHNEQFF | TGTGCCAGCAGCCCCCGACAGGGGGATCACAATGAGCAGTTCTTC
few | TRBJ2-2 | TRBV6-5 | TRBD1 | 14 | CASRDDDRAGELFF | TGTGCCAGCAGGGATGACGACAGGGCCGGGGAGCTGTTTTTT
. | TRBJ1-5 | TRBV4-1 | TRBD1 | 16 | CASSPFHRGRDQPQHF | TGCGCCAGCAGCCCATTTCACAGGGGAAGGGATCAGCCCCAGCATTTT
. | TRBJ1-1 | TRBV7-9 | . | 13 | CASSPDPNTEAFF | TGTGCCAGCAGCCCGGACCCGAACACTGAAGCTTTCTTT
many | TRBJ1-2 | TRBV7-2 | . | 13 | CASSLAGDYGYTF | TGTGCCAGCAGCTTAGCGGGGGACTATGGCTACACCTTC
few | TRBJ2-1 | TRBV19 | . | 15 | CASSTTGILGNEQFF | TGTGCCAGTAGTACTACCGGGATCTTAGGGAATGAGCAGTTCTTC
many | TRBJ1-5 | TRBV15 | . | 15 | CATSRDWAGNQPQHF | TGTGCCACCAGCAGAGATTGGGCAGGGAATCAGCCCCAGCATTTT
few | TRBJ2-3 | TRBV14 | . | 17 | CASSHKYFRILPDTQYF | TGTGCCAGCAGCCACAAGTATTTCAGGATCCTTCCAGATACGCAGTATTTT
. | TRBJ2-1 | TRBV4-3 | TRBD2 | 16 | CASSQEGDYLYNEQFF | TGCGCCAGCAGCCAAGAAGGGGACTACCTCTACAATGAGCAGTTCTTC
. | TRBJ2-1 | TRBV7-8 | . | 18 | CASSLRSRDSGTYNEQFF | TGTGCCAGCAGCTTAAGAAGCCGGGACTCAGGGACCTACAATGAGCAGTTCTTC
few | TRBJ1-2 | TRBV4-3 | . | 15 | CASSQDWGSNYGYTF | TGCGCCAGCAGCCAAGATTGGGGTTCTAACTATGGCTACACCTTC
few | TRBJ2-3 | TRBV7-2 | . | 15 | CASSSTRGHTDTQYF | TGTGCCAGCAGCTCCACTAGGGGACACACAGATACGCAGTATTTT